The following is a T cell receptor beta chain sequence with its context. The CDR3 length is 14 residues. The germline V gene encodes CDR1 MNHEY and CDR2 SVGAGI. V lost 3 bases and J lost 0, with 8 bases in between. Data came from immunoSEQ multiplex PCR; TCRdb stores just in-frame clones and leaves some out. The repertoire holds 15,000 to 20,000 clones, with 85% to 90% as singletons. The data belong to a study of T cells in localized non-small cell lung cancer. Here the sequenced sample was peripheral blood mononuclear cells, taken before any cancer treatment. The chain links TRBV6-5 to TRBJ1-1; D is ambiguous. The source of this sequence is a woman aged 40-69 years with stage III lung adenocarcinoma. CDR3 bases: TGTGCCAGCAGTTATGGACGGGTGAACACTGAAGCTTTCTTT. It translates to CASSYGRVNTEAFF.